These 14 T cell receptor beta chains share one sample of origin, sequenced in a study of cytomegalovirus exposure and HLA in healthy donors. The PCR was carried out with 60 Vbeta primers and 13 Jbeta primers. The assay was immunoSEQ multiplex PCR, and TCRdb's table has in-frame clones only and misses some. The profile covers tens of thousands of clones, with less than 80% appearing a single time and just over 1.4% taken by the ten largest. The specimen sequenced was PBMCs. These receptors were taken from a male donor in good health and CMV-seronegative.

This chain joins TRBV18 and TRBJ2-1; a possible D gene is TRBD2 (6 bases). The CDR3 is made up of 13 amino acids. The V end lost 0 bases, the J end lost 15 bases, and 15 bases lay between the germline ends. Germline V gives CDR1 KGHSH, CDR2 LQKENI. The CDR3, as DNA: TGTGCCAGCTCACCACCTTCTGCGGGACTGGTGTTCTTC. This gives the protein CASSPPSAGLVFF.

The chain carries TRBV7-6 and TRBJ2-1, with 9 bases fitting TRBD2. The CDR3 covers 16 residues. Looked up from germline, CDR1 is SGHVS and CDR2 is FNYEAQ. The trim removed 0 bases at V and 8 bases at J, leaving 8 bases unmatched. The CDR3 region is CASSLARTSVKDEQFF. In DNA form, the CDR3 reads TGTGCCAGCAGCTTAGCGAGGACTAGCGTGAAGGATGAGCAGTTCTTC.

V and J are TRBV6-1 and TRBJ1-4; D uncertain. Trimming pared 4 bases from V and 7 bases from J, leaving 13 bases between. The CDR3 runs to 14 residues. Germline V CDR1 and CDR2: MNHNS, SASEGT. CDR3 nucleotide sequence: TGTGCCAGCAGTGTAAGATCCCGGGGTGAAAAACTGTTTTTT. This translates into CASSVRSRGEKLFF.

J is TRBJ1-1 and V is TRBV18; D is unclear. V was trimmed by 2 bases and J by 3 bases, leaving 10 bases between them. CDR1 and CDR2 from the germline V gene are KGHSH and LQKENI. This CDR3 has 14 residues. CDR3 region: CASSPGFQDTEAFF. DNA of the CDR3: TGTGCCAGCTCACCAGGGTTTCAGGACACTGAAGCTTTCTTT.

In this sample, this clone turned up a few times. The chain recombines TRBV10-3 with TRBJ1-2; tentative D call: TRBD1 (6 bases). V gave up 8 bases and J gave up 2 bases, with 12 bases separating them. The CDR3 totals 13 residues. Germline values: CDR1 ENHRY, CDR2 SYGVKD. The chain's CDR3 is CAIVGDKNYGYTF. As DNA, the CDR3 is TGTGCCATCGTCGGGGACAAGAACTATGGCTACACCTTC.

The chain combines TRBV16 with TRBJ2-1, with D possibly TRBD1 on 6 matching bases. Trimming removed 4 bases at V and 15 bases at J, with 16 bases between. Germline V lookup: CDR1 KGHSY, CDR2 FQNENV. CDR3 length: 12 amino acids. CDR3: CASSLHGGSLFF. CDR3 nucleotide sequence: TGTGCCAGCAGCCTTCATGGGGGCTCCCTGTTCTTC. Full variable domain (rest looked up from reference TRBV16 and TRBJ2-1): GEEVAQTPKHLVRGEGQKAKLYCAPIKGHSYVFWYQQVLKNEFKFLISFQNENVFDETGMPKERFSAKCLPNSPCSLEIQATKLEDSAVYFCASSLHGGSLFFGPGTRLTVL.

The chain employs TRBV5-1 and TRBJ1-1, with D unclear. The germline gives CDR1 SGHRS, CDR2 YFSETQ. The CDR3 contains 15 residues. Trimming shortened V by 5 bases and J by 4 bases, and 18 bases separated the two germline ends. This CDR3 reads CASSHTSQSSTEAFF. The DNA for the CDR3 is TGCGCCAGCAGTCACACGTCCCAATCTAGCACTGAAGCTTTCTTT.

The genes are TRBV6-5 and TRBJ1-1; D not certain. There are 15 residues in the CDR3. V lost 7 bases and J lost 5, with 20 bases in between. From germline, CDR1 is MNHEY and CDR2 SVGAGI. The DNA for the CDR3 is TGTGCCAGCACGCAGGTGAGGACTGGACGGACTGAAGCTTTCTTT. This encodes CASTQVRTGRTEAFF.

The CDR3 region has the DNA TGTGCCAGCACCAAAACAGCCGGCTACGAGCAGTACTTC. It encodes CASTKTAGYEQYF. This chain links TRBV2 with TRBJ2-7; unclear D gene. Looked up from germline, CDR1 is SNHLY and CDR2 is FYNNEI. The CDR3 sequence is 13 residues long. V lost 7 bases, J lost 3 bases, and 13 bases lay in between.

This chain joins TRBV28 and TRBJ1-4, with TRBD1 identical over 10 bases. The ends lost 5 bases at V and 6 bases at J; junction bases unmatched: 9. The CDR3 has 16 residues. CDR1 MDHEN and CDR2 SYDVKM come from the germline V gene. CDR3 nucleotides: TGTGCCAGCAGTCCCATAGGGGACAGGGGTGATGAAAAACTGTTTTTT. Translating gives CASSPIGDRGDEKLFF. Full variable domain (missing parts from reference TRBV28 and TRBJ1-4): DVKVTQSSRYLVKRTGEKVFLECVQDMDHENMFWYRQDPGLGLRLIYFSYDVKMKEKGDIPEGYSVSREKKERFSLILESASTNQTSMYLCASSPIGDRGDEKLFFGSGTQLSVL.

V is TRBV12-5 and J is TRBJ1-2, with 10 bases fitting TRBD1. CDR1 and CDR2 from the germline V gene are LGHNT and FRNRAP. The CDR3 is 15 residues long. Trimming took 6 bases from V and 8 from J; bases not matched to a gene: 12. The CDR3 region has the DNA TGTGCTAGTGGCACGCCGGGACAGGGGTCCTCGGGCTACACCTTC. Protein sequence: CASGTPGQGSSGYTF.

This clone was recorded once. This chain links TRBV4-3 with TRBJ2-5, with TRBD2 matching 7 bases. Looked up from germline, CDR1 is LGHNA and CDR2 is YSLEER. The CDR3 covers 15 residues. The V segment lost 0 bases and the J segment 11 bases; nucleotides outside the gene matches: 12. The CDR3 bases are TGCGCCAGCAGCCAAGATCCTAGCGGACTGGGGGAGCAGTACTTC. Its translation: CASSQDPSGLGEQYF.

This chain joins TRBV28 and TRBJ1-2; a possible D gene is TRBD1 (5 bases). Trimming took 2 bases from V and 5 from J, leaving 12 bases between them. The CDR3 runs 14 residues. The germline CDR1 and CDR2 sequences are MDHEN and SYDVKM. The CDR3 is CASSLRQGNYGYTF. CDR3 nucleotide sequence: TGTGCCAGCAGTTTACGGCAGGGCAATTATGGCTACACCTTC.

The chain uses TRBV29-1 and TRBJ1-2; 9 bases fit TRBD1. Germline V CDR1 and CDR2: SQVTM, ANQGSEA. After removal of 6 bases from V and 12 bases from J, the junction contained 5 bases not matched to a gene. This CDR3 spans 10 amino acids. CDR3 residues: CSVDTGGNTF. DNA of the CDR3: TGCAGCGTCGACACAGGGGGCAACACCTTC.